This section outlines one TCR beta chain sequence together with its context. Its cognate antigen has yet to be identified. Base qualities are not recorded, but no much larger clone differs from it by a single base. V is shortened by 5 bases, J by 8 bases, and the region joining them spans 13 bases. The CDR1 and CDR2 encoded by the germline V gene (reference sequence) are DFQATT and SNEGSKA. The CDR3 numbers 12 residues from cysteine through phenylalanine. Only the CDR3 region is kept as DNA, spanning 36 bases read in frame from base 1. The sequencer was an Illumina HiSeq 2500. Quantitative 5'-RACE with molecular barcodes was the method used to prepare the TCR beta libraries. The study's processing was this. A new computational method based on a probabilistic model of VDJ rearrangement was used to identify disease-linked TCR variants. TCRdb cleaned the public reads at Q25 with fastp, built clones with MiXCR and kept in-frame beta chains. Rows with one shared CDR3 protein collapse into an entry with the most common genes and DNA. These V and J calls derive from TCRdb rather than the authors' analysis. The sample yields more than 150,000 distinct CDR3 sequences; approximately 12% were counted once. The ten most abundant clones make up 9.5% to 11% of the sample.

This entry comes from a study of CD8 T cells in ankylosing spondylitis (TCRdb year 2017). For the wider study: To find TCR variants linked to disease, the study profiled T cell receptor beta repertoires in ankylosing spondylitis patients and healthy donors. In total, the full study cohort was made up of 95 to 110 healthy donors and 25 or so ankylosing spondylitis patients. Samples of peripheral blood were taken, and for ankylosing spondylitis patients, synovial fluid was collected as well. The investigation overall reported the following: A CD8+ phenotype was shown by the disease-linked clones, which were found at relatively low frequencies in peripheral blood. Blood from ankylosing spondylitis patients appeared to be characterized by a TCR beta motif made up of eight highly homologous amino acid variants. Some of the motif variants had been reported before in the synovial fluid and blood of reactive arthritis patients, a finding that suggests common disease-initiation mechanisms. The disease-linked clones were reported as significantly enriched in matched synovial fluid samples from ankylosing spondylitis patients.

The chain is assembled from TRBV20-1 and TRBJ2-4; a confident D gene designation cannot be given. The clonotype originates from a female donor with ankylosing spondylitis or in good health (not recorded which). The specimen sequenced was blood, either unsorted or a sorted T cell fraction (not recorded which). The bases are TGCAGTGCTGGGCGAGGAGTGGACATTCAGTACTTC. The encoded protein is CSAGRGVDIQYF.